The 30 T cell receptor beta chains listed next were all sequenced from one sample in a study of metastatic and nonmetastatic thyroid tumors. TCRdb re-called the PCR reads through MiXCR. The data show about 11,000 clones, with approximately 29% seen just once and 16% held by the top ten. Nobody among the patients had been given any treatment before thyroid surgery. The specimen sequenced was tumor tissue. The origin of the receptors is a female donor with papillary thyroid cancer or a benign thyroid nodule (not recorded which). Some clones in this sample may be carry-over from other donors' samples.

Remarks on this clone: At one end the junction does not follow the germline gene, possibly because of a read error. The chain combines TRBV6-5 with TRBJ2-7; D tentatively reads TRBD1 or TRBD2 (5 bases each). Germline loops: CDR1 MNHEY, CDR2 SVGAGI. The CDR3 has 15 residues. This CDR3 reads CARSSRDGGYYEQYF. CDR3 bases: TGTGCCAGAAGTTCCCGGGACGGAGGATACTACGAGCAGTACTTC.

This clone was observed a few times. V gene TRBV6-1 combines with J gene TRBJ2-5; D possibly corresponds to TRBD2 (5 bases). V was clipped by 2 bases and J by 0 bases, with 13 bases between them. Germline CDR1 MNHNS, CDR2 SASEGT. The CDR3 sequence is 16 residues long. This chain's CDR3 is CASSERAGSYQETQYF. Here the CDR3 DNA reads TGTGCCAGCAGTGAACGGGCGGGTAGTTACCAAGAGACCCAGTACTTC.

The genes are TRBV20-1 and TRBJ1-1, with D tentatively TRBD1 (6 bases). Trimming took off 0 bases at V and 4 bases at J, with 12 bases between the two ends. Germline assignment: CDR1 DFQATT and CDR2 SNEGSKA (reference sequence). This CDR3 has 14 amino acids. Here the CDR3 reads CSARDGGGSTEAFF. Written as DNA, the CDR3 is TGCAGTGCTAGAGATGGAGGGGGGAGCACTGAAGCTTTCTTT.

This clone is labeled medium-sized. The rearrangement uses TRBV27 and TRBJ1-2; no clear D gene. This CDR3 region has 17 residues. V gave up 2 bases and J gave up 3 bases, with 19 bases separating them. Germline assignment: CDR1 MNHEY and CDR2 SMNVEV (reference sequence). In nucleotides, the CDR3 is TGTGCCAGCAGTTTAATGGCTAGGGCAGCCGGTTACTATGGCTACACCTTC. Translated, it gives CASSLMARAAGYYGYTF.

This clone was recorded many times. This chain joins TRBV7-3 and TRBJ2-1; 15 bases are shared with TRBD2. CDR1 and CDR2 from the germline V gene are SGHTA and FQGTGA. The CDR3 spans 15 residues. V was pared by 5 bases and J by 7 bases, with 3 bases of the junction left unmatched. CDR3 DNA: TGTGCCAGCAGCGATGGGACTAGCGGGAGGAATGAGCAGTTCTTC. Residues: CASSDGTSGRNEQFF.

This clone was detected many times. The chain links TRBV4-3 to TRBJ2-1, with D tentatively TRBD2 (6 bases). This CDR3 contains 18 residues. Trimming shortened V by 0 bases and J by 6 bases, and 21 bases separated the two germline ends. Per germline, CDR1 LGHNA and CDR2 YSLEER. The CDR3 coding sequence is TGCGCCAGCAGCCAAGATGGAGGACTACCCTCAGAGGGCAATGAGCAGTTCTTC. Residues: CASSQDGGLPSEGNEQFF.

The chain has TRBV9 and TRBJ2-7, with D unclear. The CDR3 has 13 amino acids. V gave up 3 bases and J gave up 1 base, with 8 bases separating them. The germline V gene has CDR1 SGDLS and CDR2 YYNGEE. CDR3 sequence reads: CASSAGPSYEQYF. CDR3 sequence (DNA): TGTGCCAGCAGCGCCGGGCCGTCCTACGAGCAGTACTTC.

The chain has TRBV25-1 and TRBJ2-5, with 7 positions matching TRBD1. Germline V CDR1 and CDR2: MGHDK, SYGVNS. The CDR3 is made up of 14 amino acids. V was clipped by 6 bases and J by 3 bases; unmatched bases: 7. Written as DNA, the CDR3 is TGTGCCAGCAGCCAGGGGGAAGAGGAAGAGACCCAGTACTTC. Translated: CASSQGEEEETQYF.

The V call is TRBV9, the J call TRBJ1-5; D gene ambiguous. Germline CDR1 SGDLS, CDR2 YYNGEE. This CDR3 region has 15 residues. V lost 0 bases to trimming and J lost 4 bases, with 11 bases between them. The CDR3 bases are TGTGCCAGCAGCGTAGGTGGGTGTACTAATCAGCCCCAGCATTTT. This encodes CASSVGGCTNQPQHF.

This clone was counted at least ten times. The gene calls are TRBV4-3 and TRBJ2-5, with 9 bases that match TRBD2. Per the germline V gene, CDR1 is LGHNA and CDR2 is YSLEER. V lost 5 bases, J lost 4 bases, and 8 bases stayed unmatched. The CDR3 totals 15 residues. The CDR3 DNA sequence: TGCGCCAGCAGCAGACGTCCGGGACTAGCAGAGACCCAGTACTTC. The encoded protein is CASSRRPGLAETQYF.

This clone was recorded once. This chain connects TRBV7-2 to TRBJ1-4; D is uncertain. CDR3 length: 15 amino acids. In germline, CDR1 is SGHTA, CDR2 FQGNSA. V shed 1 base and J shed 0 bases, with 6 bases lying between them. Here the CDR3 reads CASSLEGPTNEKLFF. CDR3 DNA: TGTGCCAGCAGCTTAGAAGGGCCAACTAATGAAAAACTGTTTTTT.

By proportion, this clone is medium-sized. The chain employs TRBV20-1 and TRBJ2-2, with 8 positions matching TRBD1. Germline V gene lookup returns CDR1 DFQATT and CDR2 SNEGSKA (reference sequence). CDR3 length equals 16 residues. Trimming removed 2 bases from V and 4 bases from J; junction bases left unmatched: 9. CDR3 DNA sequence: TGCAGTGCTAGATCCAGGGGACAGGTTGGCACCGGGGAGCTGTTTTTT. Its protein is CSARSRGQVGTGELFF.

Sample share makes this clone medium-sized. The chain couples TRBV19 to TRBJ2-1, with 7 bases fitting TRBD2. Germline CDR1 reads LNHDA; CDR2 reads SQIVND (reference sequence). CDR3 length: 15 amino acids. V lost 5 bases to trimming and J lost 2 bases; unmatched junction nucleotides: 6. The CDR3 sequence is CASSPSGLPYNEQFF. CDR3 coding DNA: TGTGCCAGTAGTCCGTCGGGACTACCCTACAATGAGCAGTTCTTC. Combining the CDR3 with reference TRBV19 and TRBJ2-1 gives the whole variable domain DGGITQSPKYLFRKEGQNVTLSCEQNLNHDAMYWYRQDPGQGLRLIYYSQIVNDFQKGDIAEGYSVSREKKESFPLTVTSAQKNPTAFYLCASSPSGLPYNEQFFGPGTRLTVL.

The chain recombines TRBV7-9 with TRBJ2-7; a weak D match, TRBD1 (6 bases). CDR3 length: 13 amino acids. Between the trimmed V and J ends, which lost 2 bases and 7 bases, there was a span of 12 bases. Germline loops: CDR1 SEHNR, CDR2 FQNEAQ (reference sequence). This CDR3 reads CASSLSQGWEQYF. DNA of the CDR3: TGTGCCAGCAGCTTATCACAGGGATGGGAGCAGTACTTC.

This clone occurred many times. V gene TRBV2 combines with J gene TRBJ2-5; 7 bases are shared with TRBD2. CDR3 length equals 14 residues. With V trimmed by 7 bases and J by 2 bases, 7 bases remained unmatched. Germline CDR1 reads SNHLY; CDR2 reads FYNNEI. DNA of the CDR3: TGTGCCAGCACCGAGGGAGGGAGTCAAGAGACCCAGTACTTC. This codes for CASTEGGSQETQYF.

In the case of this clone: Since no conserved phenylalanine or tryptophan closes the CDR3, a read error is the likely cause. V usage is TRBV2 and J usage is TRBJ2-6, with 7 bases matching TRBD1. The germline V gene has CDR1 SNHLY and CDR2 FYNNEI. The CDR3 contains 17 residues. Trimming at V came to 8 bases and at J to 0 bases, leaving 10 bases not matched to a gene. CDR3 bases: TGTGCCAGCCGACAGGGATCAGCTAGCTCTGGGGCCAACGTCCTGACTCTC. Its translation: CASRQGSASSGANVLTL.

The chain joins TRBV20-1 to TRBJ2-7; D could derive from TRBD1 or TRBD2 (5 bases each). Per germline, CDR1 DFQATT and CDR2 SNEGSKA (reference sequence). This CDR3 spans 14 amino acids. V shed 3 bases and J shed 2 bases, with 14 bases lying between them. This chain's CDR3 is CSARGPFRPYEQYF. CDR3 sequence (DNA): TGCAGTGCTAGGGGACCCTTTCGTCCCTACGAGCAGTACTTC.

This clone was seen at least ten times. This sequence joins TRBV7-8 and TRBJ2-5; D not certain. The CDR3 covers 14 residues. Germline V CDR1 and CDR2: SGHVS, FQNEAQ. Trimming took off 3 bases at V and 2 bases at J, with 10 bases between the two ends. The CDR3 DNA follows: TGTGCCAGCAGCTTGGTACGAGTACAAGAGACCCAGTACTTC. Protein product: CASSLVRVQETQYF. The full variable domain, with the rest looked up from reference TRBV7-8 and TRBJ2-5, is GAGVSQSPRYKVAKRGQDVALRCDPISGHVSLFWYQQALGQGPEFLTYFQNEAQLDKSGLPSDRFFAERPEGSVSTLKIQRTQQEDSAVYLCASSLVRVQETQYFGPGTRLLVL.

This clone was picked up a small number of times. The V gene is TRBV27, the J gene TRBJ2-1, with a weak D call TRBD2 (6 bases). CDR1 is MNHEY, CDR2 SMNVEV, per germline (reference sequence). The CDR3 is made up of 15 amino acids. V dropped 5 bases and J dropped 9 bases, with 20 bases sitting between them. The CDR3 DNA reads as TGTGCCAGCAGTCCGACGGGACTGCCACGCGGTGAGCAGTTCTTC. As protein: CASSPTGLPRGEQFF.

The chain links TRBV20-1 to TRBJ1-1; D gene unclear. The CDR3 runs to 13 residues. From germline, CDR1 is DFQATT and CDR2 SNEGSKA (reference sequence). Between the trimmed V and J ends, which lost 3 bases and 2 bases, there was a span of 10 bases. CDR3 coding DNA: TGCAGTGCTAGGGAAAGTTTTAACACTGAAGCTTTCTTT. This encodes CSARESFNTEAFF.

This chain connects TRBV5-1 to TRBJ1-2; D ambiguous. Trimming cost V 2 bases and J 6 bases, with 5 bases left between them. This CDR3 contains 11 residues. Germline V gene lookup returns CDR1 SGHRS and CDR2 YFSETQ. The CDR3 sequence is CASSLWDGYTF. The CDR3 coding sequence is TGCGCCAGCAGCTTATGGGATGGCTACACCTTC.

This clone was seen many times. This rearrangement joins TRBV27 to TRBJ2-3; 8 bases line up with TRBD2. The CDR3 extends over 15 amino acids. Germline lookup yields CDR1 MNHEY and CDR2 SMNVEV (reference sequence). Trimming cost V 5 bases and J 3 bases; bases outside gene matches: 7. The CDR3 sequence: CASSLGGATTDTQYF. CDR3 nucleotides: TGTGCCAGCAGTCTCGGGGGGGCGACGACAGATACGCAGTATTTT.

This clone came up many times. The chain's CDR3 is CASSLQGSTDTQYF. The CDR3 DNA follows: TGTGCCAGCAGTTTACAGGGGTCCACAGATACGCAGTATTTT. The chain has TRBV28 and TRBJ2-3, with D tentatively TRBD1 (6 bases). Germline CDR1 MDHEN, CDR2 SYDVKM. This CDR3 is 14 amino acids long. The V gene lost 2 bases and the J gene lost 2 bases, with 8 bases spanning the gap.

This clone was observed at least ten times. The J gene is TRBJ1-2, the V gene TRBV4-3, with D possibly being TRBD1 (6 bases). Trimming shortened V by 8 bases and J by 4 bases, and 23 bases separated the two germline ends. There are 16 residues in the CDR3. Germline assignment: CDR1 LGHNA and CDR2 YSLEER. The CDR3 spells CASSPLDSQLGYGYTF. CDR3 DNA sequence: TGCGCCAGCTCACCCTTGGACAGCCAATTAGGCTATGGCTACACCTTC.

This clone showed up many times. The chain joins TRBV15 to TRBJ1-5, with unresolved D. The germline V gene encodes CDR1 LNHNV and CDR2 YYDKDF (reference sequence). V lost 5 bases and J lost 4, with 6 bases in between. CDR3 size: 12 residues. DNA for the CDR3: TGTGCCACCAGCGGCGAAAATCAGCCCCAGCATTTT. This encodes CATSGENQPQHF.

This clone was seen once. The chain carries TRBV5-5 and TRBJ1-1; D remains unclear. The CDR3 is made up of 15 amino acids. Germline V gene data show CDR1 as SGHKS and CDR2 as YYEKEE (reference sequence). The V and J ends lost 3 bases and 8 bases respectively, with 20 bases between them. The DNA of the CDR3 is TGTGCCAGCAGCTGGCCCTTGTCGCGCAGCACAGAAGCTTTCTTT. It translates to CASSWPLSRSTEAFF.

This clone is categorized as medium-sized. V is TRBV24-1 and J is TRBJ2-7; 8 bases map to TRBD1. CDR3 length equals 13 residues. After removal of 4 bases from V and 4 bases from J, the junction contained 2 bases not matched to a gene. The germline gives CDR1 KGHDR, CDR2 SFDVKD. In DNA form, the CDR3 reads TGTGCCACCAGTGACTACAGGGGGTACGAGCAGTACTTC. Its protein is CATSDYRGYEQYF.

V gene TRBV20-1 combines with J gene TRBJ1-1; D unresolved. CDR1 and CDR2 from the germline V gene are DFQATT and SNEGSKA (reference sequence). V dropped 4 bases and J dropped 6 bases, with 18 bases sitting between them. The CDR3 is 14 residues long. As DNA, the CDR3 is TGCAGTGCTAAGACCCCAAATGGTAACCCTGAAGCTTTCTTT. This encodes CSAKTPNGNPEAFF.

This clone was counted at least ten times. The CDR3 loop is CAWRRFRGYTF. In nucleotides, the CDR3 is TGTGCCTGGAGGAGGTTTAGGGGCTACACCTTC. The chain carries TRBV30 and TRBJ1-2, with D unclear. The germline V and J ends were trimmed by 3 bases and 8 bases, with 10 bases remaining between them. The CDR3 totals 11 residues. CDR1 is GTSNPN and CDR2 is SVGIG in the germline V gene (reference sequence).

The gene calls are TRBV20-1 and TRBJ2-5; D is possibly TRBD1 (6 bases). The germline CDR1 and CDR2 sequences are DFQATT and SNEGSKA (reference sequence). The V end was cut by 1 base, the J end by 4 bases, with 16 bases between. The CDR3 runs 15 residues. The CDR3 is CSARGKGGDGETQYF. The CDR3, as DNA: TGCAGTGCTAGAGGGAAAGGGGGAGATGGAGAGACCCAGTACTTC.